This TCR beta chain appears in the sequencing data of a study of blood T cell repertoires in COVID-19. About the study: Acute-phase and convalescent COVID-19 samples originated in the United States, Italy and Spain. In each case, the material was cDNA or gDNA derived from T cells, B-cell-depleted T cells, or PBMCs.

In the source study's methods: Estimation of nucleated cell counts was performed using reference gene primer amplification. The table came from immunoSEQ multiplex PCR; TCRdb's copy has only in-frame clones and leaves some out. The V and J calls and clone size come from that table; D and trimming were worked out from the DNA. The table has around 130,000 clones, 75% to 85% seen once. The CDR3 runs 16 residues. V was shortened by 1 base and J by 7 bases, with 18 bases between the two germline ends. Per germline, CDR1 SGHRS and CDR2 YFSETQ. This receptor was identified in a man older than 75 with acute or convalescent COVID-19. V is TRBV5-1 and J is TRBJ2-1, with D possibly matching TRBD1 (6 bases). The source material was peripheral blood. The chain's CDR3 is CASSLKGQGIVNEQFF. The CDR3 coding sequence is TGCGCCAGCAGCTTGAAGGGCCAGGGGATAGTGAATGAGCAGTTCTTC. The full variable domain, with the rest looked up from reference TRBV5-1 and TRBJ2-1, is KAGVTQTPRYLIKTRGQQVTLSCSPISGHRSVSWYQQTPGQGLQFLFEYFSETQRNKGNFPGRFSGRQFSNSRSEMNVSTLELGDSALYLCASSLKGQGIVNEQFFGPGTRLTVL.